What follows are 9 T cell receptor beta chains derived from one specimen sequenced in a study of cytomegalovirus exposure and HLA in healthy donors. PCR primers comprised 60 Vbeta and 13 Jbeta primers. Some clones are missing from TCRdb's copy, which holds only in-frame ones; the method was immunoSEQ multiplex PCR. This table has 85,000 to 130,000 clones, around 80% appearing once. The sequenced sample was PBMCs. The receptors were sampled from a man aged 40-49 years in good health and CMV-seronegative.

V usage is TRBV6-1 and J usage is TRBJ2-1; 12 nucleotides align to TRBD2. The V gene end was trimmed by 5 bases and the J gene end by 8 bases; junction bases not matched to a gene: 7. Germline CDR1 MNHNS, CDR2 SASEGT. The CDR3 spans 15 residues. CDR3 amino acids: CASSSLAGGKDEQFF. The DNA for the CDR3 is TGTGCCAGCAGTTCACTAGCGGGGGGCAAAGATGAGCAGTTCTTC.

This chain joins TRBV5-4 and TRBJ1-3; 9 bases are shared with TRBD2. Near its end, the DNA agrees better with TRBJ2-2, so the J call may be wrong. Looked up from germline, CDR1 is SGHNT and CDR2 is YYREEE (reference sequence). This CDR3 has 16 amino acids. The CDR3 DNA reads TGTGCCAGCAGCTTGGGTGGGACTAGCCTCTCCGGGGAGCTGTTTTTT. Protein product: CASSLGGTSLSGELFF.

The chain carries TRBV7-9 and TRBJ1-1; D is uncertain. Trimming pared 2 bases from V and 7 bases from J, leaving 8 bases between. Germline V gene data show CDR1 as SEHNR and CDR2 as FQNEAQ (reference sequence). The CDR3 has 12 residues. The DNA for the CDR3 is TGTGCCAGCAGCTTATCTTCCTTTGAAGCTTTCTTT. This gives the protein CASSLSSFEAFF.

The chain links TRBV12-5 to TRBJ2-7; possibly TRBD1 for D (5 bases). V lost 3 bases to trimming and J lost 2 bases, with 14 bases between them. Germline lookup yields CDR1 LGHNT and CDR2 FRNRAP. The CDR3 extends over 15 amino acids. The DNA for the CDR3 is TGTGCTAGTGGTTTCGGTGACAGTTGGACCTACGAGCAGTACTTC. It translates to CASGFGDSWTYEQYF.

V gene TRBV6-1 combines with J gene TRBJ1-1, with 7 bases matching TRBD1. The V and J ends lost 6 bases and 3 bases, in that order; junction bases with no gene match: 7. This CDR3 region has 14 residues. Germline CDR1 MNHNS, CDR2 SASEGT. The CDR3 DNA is TGTGCCAGCAGGGAATCAGGGGGTGACACTGAAGCTTTCTTT. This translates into CASRESGGDTEAFF.

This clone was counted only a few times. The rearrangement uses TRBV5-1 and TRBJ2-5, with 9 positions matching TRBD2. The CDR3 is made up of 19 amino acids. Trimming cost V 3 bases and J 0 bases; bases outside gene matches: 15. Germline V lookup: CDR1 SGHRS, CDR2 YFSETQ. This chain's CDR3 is CASSWAGGLAGMYQETQYF. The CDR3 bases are TGCGCCAGCAGCTGGGCGGGTGGTCTAGCGGGGATGTACCAAGAGACCCAGTACTTC.

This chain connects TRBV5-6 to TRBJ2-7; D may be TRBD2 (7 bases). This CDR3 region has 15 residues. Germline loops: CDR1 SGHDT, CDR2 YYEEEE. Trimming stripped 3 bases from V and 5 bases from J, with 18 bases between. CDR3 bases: TGTGCCAGCAGCTCACGGGGGGCGGGTCGGAACGAGCAGTACTTC. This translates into CASSSRGAGRNEQYF.

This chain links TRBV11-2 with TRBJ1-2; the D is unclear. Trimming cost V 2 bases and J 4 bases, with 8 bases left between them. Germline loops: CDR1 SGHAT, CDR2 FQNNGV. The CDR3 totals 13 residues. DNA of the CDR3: TGTGCCAGCAGCTTACCAGGCCCCTATGGCTACACCTTC. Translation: CASSLPGPYGYTF. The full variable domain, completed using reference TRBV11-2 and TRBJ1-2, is EAGVAQSPRYKIIEKRQSVAFWCNPISGHATLYWYQQILGQGPKLLIQFQNNGVVDDSQLPKDRFSAERLKGVDSTLKIQPAKLEDSAVYLCASSLPGPYGYTFGSGTRLTVV.

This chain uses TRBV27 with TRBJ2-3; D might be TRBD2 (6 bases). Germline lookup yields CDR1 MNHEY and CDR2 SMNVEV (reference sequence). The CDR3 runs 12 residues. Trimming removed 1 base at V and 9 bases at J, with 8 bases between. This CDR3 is CASSLYGGTQYF. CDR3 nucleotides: TGTGCCAGCAGTTTATACGGGGGAACGCAGTATTTT.